This T cell receptor beta chain comes out of a study of T cells in Graves' hyperthyroidism and ophthalmopathy. There were TCR beta CDR3 regions amplified from RNA transcripts. The primer set for the first-round RT-PCR of the TCR CDR3 was HTBI. TCRdb independently ran MiXCR on the multiplex PCR reads; one entry per CDR3 protein. The repertoire holds about 700,000 distinct CDR3 sequences, with 12% to 15% as singletons. CDR3 length: 15 residues. Germline assignment: CDR1 SGHTS and CDR2 YDEGEE. With 2 bases removed from V and 0 bases from J, the gap between germline ends came to 11 bases. Lactation, pregnancy, other autoimmune disease or uncontrolled infection led to exclusion of patients.

The rearrangement uses TRBV5-8 and TRBJ1-2; D perhaps matches TRBD1 (6 bases). Source material: blood. The sequence derives from a woman between 18 and 29 years old with Graves' hyperthyroidism. CDR3 sequence: CASSLHREPNYGYTF. As DNA, the CDR3 is TGTGCCAGCAGCTTACACAGGGAACCTAACTATGGCTACACCTTC.